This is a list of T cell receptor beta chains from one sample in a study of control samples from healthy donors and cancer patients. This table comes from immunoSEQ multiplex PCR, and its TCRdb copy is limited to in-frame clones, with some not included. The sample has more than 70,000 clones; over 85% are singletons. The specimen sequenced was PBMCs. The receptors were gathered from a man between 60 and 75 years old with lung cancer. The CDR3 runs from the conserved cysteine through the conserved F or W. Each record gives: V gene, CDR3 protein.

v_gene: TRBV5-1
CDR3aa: CASSLAAGGQGGEKLFF

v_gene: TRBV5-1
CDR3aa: CASSVSGLAAGELFF

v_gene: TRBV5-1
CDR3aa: CASTMSGSGANVLTF

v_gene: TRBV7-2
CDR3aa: CASSLSHDPYRTDTQYF

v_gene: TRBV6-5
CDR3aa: CASRTWLLTYNEQFF

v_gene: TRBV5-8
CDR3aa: CASSLQVVGHF

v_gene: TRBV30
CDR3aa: CAWSGAEQETQYF

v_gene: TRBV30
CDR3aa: CAWKPGLQDYGYTF

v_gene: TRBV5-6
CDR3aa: CASNRITGANTEAFF

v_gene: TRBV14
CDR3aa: CASSLDRFLYGYTF

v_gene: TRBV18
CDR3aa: CASSPLHPAGNYGYTF

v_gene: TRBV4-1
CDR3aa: CASSLGGRISGANVLTF

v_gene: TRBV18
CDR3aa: CASSPGTGYSYNEQFF

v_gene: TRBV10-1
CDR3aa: CASSEEWGTDTQYF

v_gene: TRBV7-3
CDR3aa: CASSQFGTSGGNEQFF

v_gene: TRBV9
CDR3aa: CASRSGSNTGELFF

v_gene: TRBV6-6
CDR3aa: CASSWVTGTGELFF

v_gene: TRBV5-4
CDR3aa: CASSLIGDDTGELFF

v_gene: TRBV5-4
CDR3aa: CASSLSGVDSPLHF

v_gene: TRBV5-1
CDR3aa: CASSLAVSQNTEAFF

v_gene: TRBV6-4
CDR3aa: CASSAKTAESPLHF

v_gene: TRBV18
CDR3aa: CASSPDNRATDTQYF

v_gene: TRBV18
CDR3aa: CASSIGPRDRTDTQYF

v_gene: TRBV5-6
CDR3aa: CASSLYRSAGNTIYF

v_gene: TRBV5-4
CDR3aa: CASSLIGGGTEAFF

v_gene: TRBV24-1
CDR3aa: CATSDRAKGLYF

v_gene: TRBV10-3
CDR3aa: CAISDGQGSYTEAFF

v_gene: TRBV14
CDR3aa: CASSRSIRGSPLHF

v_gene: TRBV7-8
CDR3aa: CASSAWVNNQPQHF

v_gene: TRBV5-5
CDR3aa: CASSSDSNEKLFF

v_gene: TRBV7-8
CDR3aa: CASSLEGTDRLTRDF

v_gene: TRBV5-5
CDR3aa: CASSRGEGGTNTEAFF

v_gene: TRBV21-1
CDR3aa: CASGASPLHF

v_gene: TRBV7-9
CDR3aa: CASSLGTGGEKLFF

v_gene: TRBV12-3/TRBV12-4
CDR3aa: CASKDRDTDTQYF

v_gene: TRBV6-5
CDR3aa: CASKNGGWGNQPQHF

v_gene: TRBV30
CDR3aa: CAWSSGRAGEKLFF

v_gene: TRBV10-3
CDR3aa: CAISDLGSPLHF

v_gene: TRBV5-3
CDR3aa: CARSGAWSQPQHF

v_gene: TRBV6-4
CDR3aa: CASSPDFSAYAGELFF

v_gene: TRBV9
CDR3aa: CASSPRDRSWTEAFF

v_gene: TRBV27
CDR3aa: CASSSRLMGGSSYEQYF

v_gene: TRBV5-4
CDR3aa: CASSFLSEDTQYF

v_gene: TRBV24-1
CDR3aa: CATSDPEVGADYGYTF

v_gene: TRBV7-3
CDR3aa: CASSEYTDTQYF

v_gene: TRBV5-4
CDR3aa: CASSLSPTGGYGYTF

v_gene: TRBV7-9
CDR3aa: CASSAKGQGRDTIYF

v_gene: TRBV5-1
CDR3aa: CASSSGTGGAGETQYF